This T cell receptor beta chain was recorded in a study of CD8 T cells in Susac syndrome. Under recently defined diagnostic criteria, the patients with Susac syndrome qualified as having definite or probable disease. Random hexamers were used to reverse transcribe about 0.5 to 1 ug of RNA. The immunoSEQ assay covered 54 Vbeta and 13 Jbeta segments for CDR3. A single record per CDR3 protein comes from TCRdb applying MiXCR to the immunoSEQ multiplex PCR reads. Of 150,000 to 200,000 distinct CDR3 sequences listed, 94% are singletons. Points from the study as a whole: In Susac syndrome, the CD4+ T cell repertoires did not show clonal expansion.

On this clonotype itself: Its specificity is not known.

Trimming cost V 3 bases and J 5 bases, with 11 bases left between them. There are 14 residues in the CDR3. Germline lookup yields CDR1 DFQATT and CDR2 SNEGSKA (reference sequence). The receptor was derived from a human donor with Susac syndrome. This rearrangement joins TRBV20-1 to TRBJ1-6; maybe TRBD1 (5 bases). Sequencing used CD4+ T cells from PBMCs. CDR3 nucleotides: TGCAGTGCTAGTGGGGGTGGCGATAATTCACCCCTCCACTTT. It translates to CSASGGGDNSPLHF.